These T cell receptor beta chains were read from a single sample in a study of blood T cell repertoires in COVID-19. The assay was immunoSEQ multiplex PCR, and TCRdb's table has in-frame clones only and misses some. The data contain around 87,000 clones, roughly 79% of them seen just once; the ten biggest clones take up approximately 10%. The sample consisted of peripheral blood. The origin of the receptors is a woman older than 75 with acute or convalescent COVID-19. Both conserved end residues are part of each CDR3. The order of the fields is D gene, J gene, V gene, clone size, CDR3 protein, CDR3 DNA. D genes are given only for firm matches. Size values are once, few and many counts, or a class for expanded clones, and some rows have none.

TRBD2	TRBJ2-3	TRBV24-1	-	CATTAGRGYTDTQYF	TGTGCCACCACGGCCGGGAGGGGCTATACAGATACGCAGTATTTT
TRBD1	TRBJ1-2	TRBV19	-	CASSIARHRGRSYGYTF	TGTGCCAGTAGTATCGCCCGACACAGGGGGCGAAGCTATGGCTACACCTTC
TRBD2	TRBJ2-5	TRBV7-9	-	CASSRSGGAAETQYF	TGTGCCAGCAGCCGTAGCGGGGGGGCGGCGGAGACCCAGTACTTC
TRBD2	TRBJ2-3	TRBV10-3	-	CAISLAGAADTQYF	TGTGCCATCAGTTTAGCGGGAGCGGCAGATACGCAGTATTTT
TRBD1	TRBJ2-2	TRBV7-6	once	CASSPRQGRNTGELFF	TGTGCCAGCAGCCCGAGACAGGGGCGGAACACCGGGGAGCTGTTTTTT
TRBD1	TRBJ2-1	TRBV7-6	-	CASSVGTGKGHEQFF	TGTGCCAGCAGCGTAGGGACAGGGAAGGGCCATGAGCAGTTCTTC
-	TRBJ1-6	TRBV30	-	CAWSVLMSYNSPLHF	TGTGCCTGGAGCGTCCTCATGAGCTATAATTCACCCCTCCACTTT
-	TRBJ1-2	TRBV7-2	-	CASSSQQSTGHGYTF	TGTGCCAGCAGCTCGCAGCAGTCAACAGGTCATGGCTACACCTTC
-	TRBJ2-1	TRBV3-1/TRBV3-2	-	CASSQEQGGGNEQFF	TGTGCCAGCAGCCAAGAACAGGGTGGGGGCAATGAGCAGTTCTTC
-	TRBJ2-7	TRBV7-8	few	CASSSTYEQYF	TGTGCCAGCAGCTCGACTTACGAGCAGTACTTC
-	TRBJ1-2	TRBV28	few	CASTMEQTLYGYTF	TGTGCCAGCACCATGGAACAGACACTCTATGGCTACACCTTC
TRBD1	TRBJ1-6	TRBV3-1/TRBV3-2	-	CASSQAGQGSRNSPLHF	TGTGCCAGCAGCCAAGCGGGACAGGGGAGTCGAAATTCACCCCTCCACTTT
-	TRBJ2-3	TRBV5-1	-	CASSLGAGFETDTQYF	TGCGCCAGCAGCCTGGGGGCAGGGTTCGAAACAGATACGCAGTATTTT
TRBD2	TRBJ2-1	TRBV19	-	CASSIGLLAGDEQFF	TGTGCCAGTAGTATAGGGCTTCTAGCGGGAGATGAGCAGTTCTTC
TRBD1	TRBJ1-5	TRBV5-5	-	CASSGGQSDRPQHF	TGTGCCAGCAGCGGGGGACAGTCGGATCGGCCCCAGCATTTT
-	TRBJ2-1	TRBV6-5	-	CASSYERGSYNEQFF	TGTGCCAGCAGTTACGAGCGTGGTTCCTACAATGAGCAGTTCTTC
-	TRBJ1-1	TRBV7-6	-	CASSLAQEAFF	TGTGCCAGCAGCTTAGCGCAGGAAGCTTTCTTT
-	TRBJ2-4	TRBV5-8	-	CASSSPQAGQDIQYF	TGTGCCAGCAGCTCCCCTCAAGCGGGACAAGACATTCAGTACTTC
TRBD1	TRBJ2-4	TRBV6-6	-	CASRQQGNKNIQYF	TGTGCCAGCAGGCAACAGGGGAATAAAAACATTCAGTACTTC
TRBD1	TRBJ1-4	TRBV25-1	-	CASSGGGAGEKLFF	TGTGCCAGCAGTGGAGGGGGCGCGGGTGAAAAACTGTTTTTT
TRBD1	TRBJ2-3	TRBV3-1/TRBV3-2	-	CASSQAFGTALTDTQYF	TGTGCCAGCAGCCAAGCGTTCGGGACAGCTCTCACAGATACGCAGTATTTT
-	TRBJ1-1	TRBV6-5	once	CASRTGGTEAFF	TGTGCCAGCAGAACGGGGGGGACTGAAGCTTTCTTT
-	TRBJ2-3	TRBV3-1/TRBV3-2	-	CASSQDPSQRGTQYF	TGTGCCAGCAGCCAAGATCCCTCCCAGCGAGGTACGCAGTATTTT
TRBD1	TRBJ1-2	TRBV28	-	CASYRGQGGFLGGYTF	TGTGCCAGCTATCGGGGACAGGGCGGATTTTTAGGTGGCTACACCTTC
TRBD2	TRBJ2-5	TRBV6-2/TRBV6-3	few	CASSYGAGEPQETQYF	TGTGCCAGCAGTTACGGGGCGGGAGAGCCCCAAGAGACCCAGTACTTC
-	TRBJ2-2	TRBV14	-	CASSAGAGTGELFF	TGTGCCAGCAGCGCGGGGGCAGGCACCGGGGAGCTGTTTTTT
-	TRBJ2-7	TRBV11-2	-	CASSFSTGSSYEQYF	TGTGCCAGCAGCTTTTCGACAGGCAGCTCCTACGAGCAGTACTTC
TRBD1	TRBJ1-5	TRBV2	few	CASTRDSSNQPQHF	TGTGCCAGCACGAGGGACAGCAGCAATCAGCCCCAGCATTTT
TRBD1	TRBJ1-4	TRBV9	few	CASSASGQGWEKLFF	TGTGCCAGCAGCGCCTCGGGACAGGGGTGGGAAAAACTGTTTTTT
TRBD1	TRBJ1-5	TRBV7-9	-	CASSRTGDGLNSNQPQHF	TGTGCCAGCAGCCGGACAGGTGACGGGTTGAATAGCAATCAGCCCCAGCATTTT
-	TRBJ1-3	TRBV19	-	CASSIQGSSGNTIYF	TGTGCCAGTAGTATTCAGGGCTCCTCTGGAAACACCATATATTTT